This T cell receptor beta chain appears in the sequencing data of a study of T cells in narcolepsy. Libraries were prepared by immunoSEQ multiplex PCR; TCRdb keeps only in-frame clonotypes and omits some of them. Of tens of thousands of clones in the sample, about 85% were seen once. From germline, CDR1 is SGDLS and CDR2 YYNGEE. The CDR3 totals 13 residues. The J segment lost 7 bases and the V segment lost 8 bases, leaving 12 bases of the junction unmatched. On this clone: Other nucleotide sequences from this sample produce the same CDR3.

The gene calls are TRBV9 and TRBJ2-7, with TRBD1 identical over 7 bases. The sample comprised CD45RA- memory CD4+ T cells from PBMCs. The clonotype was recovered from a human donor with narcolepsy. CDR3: CASSRDSGWEQYF. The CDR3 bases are TGTGCCAGTAGCAGGGACAGCGGATGGGAGCAGTACTTC.